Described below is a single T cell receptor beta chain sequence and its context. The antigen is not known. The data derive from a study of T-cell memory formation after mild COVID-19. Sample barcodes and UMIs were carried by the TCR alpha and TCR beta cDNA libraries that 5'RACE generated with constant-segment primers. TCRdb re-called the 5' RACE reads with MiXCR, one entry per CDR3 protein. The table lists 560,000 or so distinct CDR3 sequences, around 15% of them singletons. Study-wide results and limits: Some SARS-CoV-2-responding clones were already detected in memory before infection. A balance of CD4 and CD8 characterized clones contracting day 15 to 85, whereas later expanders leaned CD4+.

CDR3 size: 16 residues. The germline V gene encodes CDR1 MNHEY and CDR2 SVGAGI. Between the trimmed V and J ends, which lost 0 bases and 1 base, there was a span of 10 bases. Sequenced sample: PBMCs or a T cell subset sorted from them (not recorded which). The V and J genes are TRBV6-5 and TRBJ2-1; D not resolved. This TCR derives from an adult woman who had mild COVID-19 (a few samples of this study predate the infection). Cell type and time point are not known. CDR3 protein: CASSYSLRLSYNEQFF. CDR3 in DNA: TGTGCCAGCAGTTACTCGTTGCGGTTATCCTACAATGAGCAGTTCTTC.